This TCR beta chain was recovered during a study of T-cell reconstitution after alpha-beta-depleted transplantation in children. Unique molecular identifiers were incorporated when the TCRbeta library was constructed. TCRdb processed the PCR reads anew with MiXCR; each CDR3 protein has one entry. The sample contains 150,000 to 250,000 distinct CDR3 sequences, about 15% of which appear only once. This CDR3 contains 15 residues. V was pared by 4 bases and J by 3 bases, with 14 bases between. Per germline, CDR1 SGHRS and CDR2 YFSETQ. The chain combines TRBV5-1 with TRBJ2-1, with D maybe TRBD2 (5 bases). This TCR was recovered from a human donor who donated a stem cell graft to a child with acute lymphoblastic leukemia. Source: PBMCs from the stem cell graft donor, taken from the stem cell graft. The CDR3 sequence: CASSTSGLDYNEQFF. CDR3 nucleotide sequence: TGCGCCAGCAGCACTTCGGGATTAGACTACAATGAGCAGTTCTTC.